The rows below give T cell receptor beta chains drawn from one sample of a study of beta chain features in type 1 diabetes. Repertoires were generated with immunoSEQ multiplex PCR, while TCRdb's copy carries only in-frame clones and drops some. Found here are roughly 250,000 clones, roughly 21% of them singletons; the top ten hold roughly 0.028%. The sample taken for sequencing was naive CD4+ T cells from blood. The source of these receptors is a woman aged 40 to 55 with type 1 diabetes. Both conserved end residues are part of each CDR3. D genes are given only for firm matches. Size values are once, few and many counts, or a class for expanded clones, and some rows have none.

>17|TRBV4-2|.|TRBJ1-6|.
TGTGCCAGCAGCCCCGAAGCGGGGCCCGTATCCAATTCACCCCTCCACTTT
CASSPEAGPVSNSPLHF
>14|TRBV28|.|TRBJ1-1|.
TGTGCCAGCAGTTCAGGACAGCTGGACACTGAAGCTTTCTTT
CASSSGQLDTEAFF
>11|TRBV5-4|few|TRBJ2-7|.
TGTGCCAGCAGCTTATCCAACGAGCAGTACTTC
CASSLSNEQYF
>15|TRBV4-1|.|TRBJ1-2|.
TGCGCCAGCAGCCAAGATACAGGTGAGAACTATGGCTACACCTTC
CASSQDTGENYGYTF
>17|TRBV7-2|.|TRBJ1-3|TRBD1
TGTGCCAGCAGCCTAGACGGACAGGCGTGGGATGGAAACACCATATATTTT
CASSLDGQAWDGNTIYF
>14|TRBV13|.|TRBJ2-7|TRBD2
TGTGCCAGCAGCTTACGCGAGGGAGCGGGGTCCGGGTACTTC
CASSLREGAGSGYF
>13|TRBV18|.|TRBJ1-5|TRBD1
TGTGCCAGCTCACCCGGACAGGCCCAGCCCCAGCATTTT
CASSPGQAQPQHF
>13|TRBV7-9|.|TRBJ1-2|.
TGTGCCAGCAGCCTAGGACAGATCTATGGCTACACCTTC
CASSLGQIYGYTF
>11|TRBV5-1|few|TRBJ2-3|.
TGCGCCAGCAGCCTCACAGATACGCAGTATTTT
CASSLTDTQYF
>14|TRBV14|once|TRBJ1-6|TRBD1
TGTGCCAGCAGCTTTGACAGGGGAAATTCACCCCTCCACTTT
CASSFDRGNSPLHF
>13|TRBV7-9|.|TRBJ1-2|.
TGTGCCAGCAGCTTAGCGACGGGTCAGGGCTACACCTTC
CASSLATGQGYTF